These T cell receptor beta chains were read from a single sample in a study of blood T cell repertoires in COVID-19. Sequenced by immunoSEQ multiplex PCR; TCRdb stores in-frame clones only, minus some. The data contain roughly 180,000 clones, approximately 86% of them singletons. The specimen sequenced was peripheral blood. The receptors were sampled from a man aged 18 to 29 with acute or convalescent COVID-19. Both conserved end residues are part of each CDR3. Each record gives: D gene, J gene, V gene, clone size, CDR3 protein, CDR3 DNA. A D gene is named only where the DNA matches it firmly. The size field is filled for only some rows; it gives once, few, many or a size class.

. TRBJ2-3 TRBV24-1 . CATSDHGPPGSTDTQYF TGTGCCACCAGTGATCACGGGCCTCCGGGGAGCACAGATACGCAGTATTTT
TRBD2 TRBJ2-1 TRBV9 few CASSVGSSGPEQFF TGTGCCAGCAGCGTAGGGTCTAGCGGTCCTGAGCAGTTCTTC
. TRBJ1-1 TRBV27 . CASSFFPNTEAFF TGTGCCAGCAGTTTTTTTCCAAACACTGAAGCTTTCTTT
TRBD1 TRBJ1-3 TRBV4-1 once CASSQDSGTGVSGNTIYF TGCGCCAGCAGCCAAGATAGTGGGACAGGGGTCTCTGGAAACACCATATATTTT
TRBD1 TRBJ1-1 TRBV30 . CAWGQGMNTEAFF TGTGCCTGGGGACAGGGGATGAACACTGAAGCTTTCTTT
TRBD1 TRBJ2-5 TRBV11-1 . CASSQWTGEGETQYF TGTGCCAGCAGCCAGTGGACAGGGGAGGGAGAGACCCAGTACTTC
. TRBJ1-5 TRBV20-1 few CSASIHSNQPQHF TGCAGTGCTAGTATCCATAGCAATCAGCCCCAGCATTTT
TRBD1 TRBJ1-2 TRBV20-1 . CSARLQGLYTF TGCAGTGCTAGGTTACAGGGGCTTTACACCTTC
. TRBJ1-2 TRBV19 . CASSMSGYYGYTF TGTGCCAGTAGTATGTCGGGGTACTATGGCTACACCTTC
. TRBJ2-1 TRBV11-2 few CASSPSWGGPGNEQFF TGTGCCAGCAGCCCTAGTTGGGGGGGGCCGGGGAATGAGCAGTTCTTC
. TRBJ2-1 TRBV15 . CATSLGNRKYNEQFF TGTGCCACCAGCCTGGGTAACAGAAAATACAATGAGCAGTTCTTC
. TRBJ1-6 TRBV10-1 . CASSASLGRKNSPLHF TGCGCCAGCAGTGCGAGCCTGGGGAGGAAGAATTCACCCCTCCACTTT
. TRBJ2-3 TRBV9 . CASSVGPPMDTQYF TGTGCCAGCAGCGTAGGGCCTCCCATGGATACGCAGTATTTT
TRBD2 TRBJ2-5 TRBV2 . CASSDPVGGAQETQYF TGTGCCAGCAGTGATCCCGTCGGGGGGGCTCAAGAGACCCAGTACTTC
. TRBJ2-1 TRBV7-9 . CASSLAAGFLVGEQFF TGTGCCAGCAGCTTAGCCGCAGGGTTTCTCGTGGGTGAGCAGTTCTTC
. TRBJ2-5 TRBV7-9 . CASSPGLARETQYF TGTGCCAGCAGCCCGGGTCTTGCTAGGGAGACCCAGTACTTC
TRBD1 TRBJ2-7 TRBV18 . CASSPLPGQGSYEQYF TGTGCCAGCTCACCTTTGCCGGGACAGGGATCATACGAGCAGTACTTC
TRBD2 TRBJ2-3 TRBV27 . CASSSRLLAGNTDTQYF TGTGCCAGCAGTTCCCGACTTTTAGCGGGGAACACAGATACGCAGTATTTT
. TRBJ2-3 TRBV7-9 . CASSLAVYSTDTQYF TGTGCCAGCAGCTTAGCTGTGTATAGCACAGATACGCAGTATTTT
. TRBJ1-5 TRBV5-6 once CASSFAGGQPQHF TGTGCCAGCAGCTTCGCAGGTGGACAGCCCCAGCATTTT
. TRBJ1-1 TRBV2 . CASSGGRETEAFF TGTGCCAGCAGTGGCGGGAGGGAGACTGAAGCTTTCTTT
. TRBJ2-1 TRBV18 . CASSRPSSYNEQFF TGTGCCAGCTCAAGGCCTAGCTCCTACAATGAGCAGTTCTTC
TRBD1 TRBJ2-1 TRBV30 . CAWSLGTGVNEQFF TGTGCCTGGAGCCTAGGGACAGGGGTCAATGAGCAGTTCTTC
TRBD2 TRBJ2-7 TRBV18 . CASSPSVGGSSYEQYF TGTGCCAGCTCTCCCTCCGTGGGAGGGAGCTCCTACGAGCAGTACTTC
. TRBJ1-5 TRBV5-4 . CASSLDSNQPQHF TGTGCCAGCAGCTTGGACAGTAATCAGCCCCAGCATTTT
TRBD1 TRBJ2-1 TRBV25-1 . CASSTPISTGTGRREQFF TGTGCCAGCAGTACCCCAATCTCCACCGGGACAGGGCGTCGGGAGCAGTTCTTC
TRBD2 TRBJ2-3 TRBV27 . CASSPEGTRDTQYF TGTGCCAGCAGCCCTGAGGGGACTAGAGATACGCAGTATTTT
. TRBJ2-5 TRBV21-1 . CASRRTEREKTQYF TGTGCCAGCCGCAGGACAGAAAGGGAAAAGACCCAGTACTTC
. TRBJ1-1 TRBV19 . CASSIGSGDMNTEAFF TGTGCCAGTAGTATAGGTTCAGGGGACATGAACACTGAAGCTTTCTTT
. TRBJ1-1 TRBV29-1 . CSGVLGRTEAFF TGCAGCGGAGTACTGGGCCGGACTGAAGCTTTCTTT
. TRBJ1-6 TRBV20-1 . CSGGPGSPLHF TGCAGTGGCGGGCCCGGTTCACCCCTCCACTTT
TRBD1 TRBJ2-1 TRBV2 . CASSEDDAATGVSYNEQFF TGTGCCAGCAGTGAAGACGATGCGGCGACAGGGGTCTCCTACAATGAGCAGTTCTTC